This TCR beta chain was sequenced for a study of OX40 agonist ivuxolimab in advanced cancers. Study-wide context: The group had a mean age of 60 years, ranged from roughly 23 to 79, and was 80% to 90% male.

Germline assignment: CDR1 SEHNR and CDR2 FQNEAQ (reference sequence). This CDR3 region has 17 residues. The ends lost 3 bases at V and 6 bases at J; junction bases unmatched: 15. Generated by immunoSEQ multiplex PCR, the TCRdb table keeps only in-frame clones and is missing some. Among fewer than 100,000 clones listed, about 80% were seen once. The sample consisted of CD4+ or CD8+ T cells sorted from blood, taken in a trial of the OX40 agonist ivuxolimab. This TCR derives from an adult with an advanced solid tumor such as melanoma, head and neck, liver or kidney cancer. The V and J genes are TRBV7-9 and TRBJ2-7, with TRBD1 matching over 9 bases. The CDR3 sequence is CASSLGQGGIFRLEQYF. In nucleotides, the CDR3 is TGTGCCAGCAGCTTGGGACAGGGTGGTATTTTTCGGCTCGAGCAGTACTTC.